Listed below are T cell receptor beta chains from one sample, sequenced in a study of post-analysis software for immune sequencing data. TCRdb re-called the PCR reads with MiXCR, one entry per CDR3 protein. The table records around 400,000 distinct CDR3 sequences, 30% to 40% of them present only once. The source material was blood. These receptors all come from a girl aged 2-15 years with multiple sclerosis. The CDR3 runs from the conserved cysteine through the conserved F or W. A D gene is named only where the DNA matches it firmly. The size field is filled for only some rows; it gives once, few, many or a size class.

cdr3_nt	cdr3_aa	clone_size	d_call	v_call	j_call
TGTGCCAGCAGTTTGAACAAGGGTCGCTACACCTTC	CASSLNKGRYTF	few	.	TRBV28	TRBJ1-2
TGTGCCAGCGCCCTCGGAGGGGGACCCTACGAGCAGTACTTC	CASALGGGPYEQYF	.	.	TRBV28	TRBJ2-7
TGTGCCAGCAGCTTAGTGGGCGACAATGAGCAGTACTTC	CASSLVGDNEQYF	.	.	TRBV7-9	TRBJ2-5
TGCAGTGCTAGAGGGGATCGACTAGCGGCCGATGGGAATGAGCAGTTCTTC	CSARGDRLAADGNEQFF	.	TRBD2	TRBV20-1	TRBJ2-1
TGTGCCAGCAGCCAGACAGCAGATAGCAATCAGCCCCAGCATTTT	CASSQTADSNQPQHF	few	.	TRBV12-3/TRBV12-4	TRBJ1-5
TGCGCCAGCAGCTTGCATGGGGGTCGGAGTCAGCCCCAGCATTTT	CASSLHGGRSQPQHF	.	.	TRBV5-1	TRBJ1-5
TGTGCCAGCAGTTACCGGGTCGTAGGCGTTCGGGGGACTGAAGCTTTCTTT	CASSYRVVGVRGTEAFF	few	.	TRBV6-6	TRBJ1-1
TGCGCCAGCAGCTTGGACCAGGGGGCAATCAATGAGCAGTTCTTC	CASSLDQGAINEQFF	few	TRBD1	TRBV5-1	TRBJ2-1
TGCAGTGCTCTCGGGTGGGGAGAGCAGTACTTC	CSALGWGEQYF	few	.	TRBV20-1	TRBJ2-5
TGTGCCAGCTCACCACTCGGACAGGGGGCGTTTGCTAACTATGGCTACACCTTC	CASSPLGQGAFANYGYTF	.	TRBD1	TRBV18	TRBJ1-2
TGTGCCAGCAGTTTAATCCCTTCCTTCTATGGCTACACCTTC	CASSLIPSFYGYTF	few	.	TRBV28	TRBJ1-2
TGTGCCATCAGTGAGAAGGGGTCCAGCGGGGGCGAGCAGTACTTC	CAISEKGSSGGEQYF	.	TRBD2	TRBV10-3	TRBJ2-7
TGCGCCAGCAGCCTGGGGACAGCCTATGGCTACACCTTC	CASSLGTAYGYTF	many	TRBD1	TRBV5-1	TRBJ1-2
TGTGCCAGCAGTTTACGGCAGGACACAGATACGCAGTATTTT	CASSLRQDTDTQYF	.	.	TRBV28	TRBJ2-3
TGTGCCAGCAGTGAAGCGGTAGGGGTACCCTACGAGCAGTACTTC	CASSEAVGVPYEQYF	.	.	TRBV6-1	TRBJ2-7
TGCGCCAGCAGCCAAGGTCTCTCGCGGGGGGGCTCACAAGAGACCCAGTACTTC	CASSQGLSRGGSQETQYF	.	TRBD2	TRBV4-1	TRBJ2-5
TGCGCCAGCAGCTTGGATGCAGCTGGGGCCAACGTCCTGACTTTC	CASSLDAAGANVLTF	.	.	TRBV5-1	TRBJ2-6
TGCAGTGCCCGCAGGGGCATAGTCGCCTACAATGAGCAGTTCTTC	CSARRGIVAYNEQFF	.	.	TRBV20-1	TRBJ2-1
TGCGCCAGCAGCCAAGATGCGTTAAAGAACATTCAGTACTTC	CASSQDALKNIQYF	.	.	TRBV4-3	TRBJ2-4
TGCAGTGCTAGGGATGGCAGTAGCTCCTACGAGCAGTACTTC	CSARDGSSSYEQYF	.	.	TRBV20-1	TRBJ2-7
TGTGCCAGCAGCCCACTAGCGGGGGGCTACGAGCAGTACTTC	CASSPLAGGYEQYF	few	TRBD2	TRBV7-2	TRBJ2-7
TGTGCCACCTCTGGCCCGGGAGCGGGTAAGGAAGAGACCCAGTACTTC	CATSGPGAGKEETQYF	.	.	TRBV6-2/TRBV6-3	TRBJ2-5
TGCAAGATAGGGACCGTAACCTACGAGCAGTACTTC	CKIGTVTYEQYF	few	.	TRBV20-1	TRBJ2-7
TGTGCCAGCAGCTCCGGGACAGGATCCTCCGAGCAGTACTTC	CASSSGTGSSEQYF	few	TRBD1	TRBV7-3	TRBJ2-7
TGTGCCAGCAGCGCGGGGGGGCCATTAACAGATACGCAGTATTTT	CASSAGGPLTDTQYF	.	TRBD2	TRBV7-2	TRBJ2-3